The clone carrying this TCR beta chain was found a few times. The data were obtained in a study of CD8 T cells in Susac syndrome. TEMRA cells were FACS-enriched and CD8+ and CD4+ T cells negatively isolated. The germline V gene has CDR1 KGHDR and CDR2 SFDVKD. The CDR3 sequence is 13 residues long. V was clipped by 6 bases and J by 1 base, with 8 bases between them. About 0.5 to 1 ug RNA was reverse transcribed with random hexamers. The method of amplification for TCR beta CDR3 was immunoSEQ multiplex PCR, covering 54 Vbeta and 13 Jbeta. Using its own MiXCR run on the immunoSEQ multiplex PCR reads, TCRdb lists one record per CDR3 protein. This sample yields more than 150,000 distinct CDR3 sequences, of which around 92% are seen a single time; approximately 0.075% belongs to the top ten.

This receptor was taken from a human donor in good health. This sequence joins TRBV24-1 and TRBJ1-1, with D tentatively TRBD1 (6 bases). Sequencing was performed on CD4+ T cells from PBMCs. Here the CDR3 DNA reads TGTGCCACCAGTTTGGGACAGAACACTGAAGCTTTCTTT. It codes for CATSLGQNTEAFF.